This TCR beta chain was sequenced during a study of T-cell reconstitution after alpha-beta-depleted transplantation in children. Whole-study results and caveats: High day-60 TCRbeta diversity in some patients came from surviving recipient T cells and thymic progenitors. The origin of alpha-beta T cells about two months after transplant was reportedly several hundred expanded graft clones.

For TCRbeta, the library was prepared with unique molecular identifiers. TCRdb fed the PCR reads into MiXCR, producing one record per CDR3 protein. The sample comprises roughly 790,000 distinct CDR3 sequences, roughly 16% of which are singletons, and approximately 5% rests with the top ten. Points on this clonotype: Its cognate antigen is unknown.

Germline V gives CDR1 MNHNS, CDR2 SASEGT. The V end was cut by 6 bases, the J end by 1 base, with 9 bases between. The CDR3 runs 13 residues. This sequence was found in a male patient aged 10 to 17 who had a stem cell transplant for acute lymphoblastic leukemia, so the T cells may come from the graft donor. V gene TRBV6-1 combines with J gene TRBJ1-1, with a tentative D call TRBD1 (6 bases). The input for sequencing was PBMCs, mostly from graft donor cells, taken 360 days after TCRalphabeta/CD19-depleted stem cell transplant. CDR3 coding DNA: TGTGCCAGCAGACAGGACAGGAACACTGAAGCTTTCTTT. Translated, it gives CASRQDRNTEAFF.